These T cell receptor beta chains were read from a single sample in a study of CD8+ T cells in alopecia areata. Sequenced by immunoSEQ multiplex PCR; TCRdb stores in-frame clones only, minus some. The repertoire consists of more than 200,000 clones, with 67% occurring once and the leading ten covering around 1.2%. The source material was CD4+ T cells sorted from blood, sampled at week 0. The receptors here all came from a human donor with alopecia areata. CDR3s leave out the opening cysteine and the closing phenylalanine or tryptophan. Each record gives: J gene, V gene, clone size, CDR3 protein. Clone size is given for some rows only: seen once, a few or many times, or a class if the clone is expanded.

TRBJ2-5 | TRBV29-1 | NA | SVIGSQETQY
TRBJ1-6 | TRBV30 | NA | AWSASTRANSPLH
TRBJ2-2 | TRBV4-2 | NA | ASSQPWTSPNTGELF
TRBJ2-3 | TRBV5-1 | NA | ASSLEGGDGTDTQY
TRBJ1-4 | TRBV13 | many | ASSDRGIGEKLF
TRBJ2-5 | TRBV9 | NA | ASSVAAGTLMY
TRBJ1-2 | TRBV5-6 | NA | ASSFFLGEDGYT
TRBJ1-5 | TRBV18 | NA | ASSPLRSGQPQH
TRBJ2-7 | TRBV29-1 | NA | SALVQGEAWDEQY
TRBJ2-5 | TRBV29-1 | once | SVRAQGQETQY
TRBJ1-2 | TRBV6-5 | NA | ASSSLTGASYGYT
TRBJ2-6 | TRBV5-4 | NA | ASSSDGAGANVLT
TRBJ1-5 | TRBV30 | NA | AWSGHSNQPQH
TRBJ1-6 | TRBV2 | NA | ASSLGQGARNSPLH
TRBJ1-6 | TRBV10-3 | NA | AIKRDRGSYNSPLH
TRBJ2-7 | TRBV18 | NA | ASSRLALGKDEQY
TRBJ1-5 | TRBV30 | once | AWSGGTVRSQPQH
TRBJ2-7 | TRBV29-1 | once | SVEGGIYEQY
TRBJ1-4 | TRBV2 | NA | ASSGPGQGSNEKLF
TRBJ1-4 | TRBV5-1 | NA | ASSRASKNEKLF
TRBJ1-6 | TRBV2 | few | ASSEGPMGVSYNSPLH
TRBJ1-2 | TRBV4-1 | NA | ASSQEATGLGGYT
TRBJ1-2 | TRBV27 | once | ASSPRLDYGYT
TRBJ1-1 | TRBV29-1 | NA | SVRGQGDIAF
TRBJ2-7 | TRBV10-3 | few | AIRGPGQGREQY
TRBJ1-5 | TRBV6-6 | NA | ASSSLGSNQPQH
TRBJ2-5 | TRBV5-1 | NA | ASSLSSGGFGETQY
TRBJ2-5 | TRBV5-6 | NA | ASSFQETQY
TRBJ2-7 | TRBV29-1 | NA | SAGTGGREQY
TRBJ2-1 | TRBV27 | NA | ASKRDYPTNEQF
TRBJ1-1 | TRBV4-2 | NA | ASSQEGTGRNTEAF
TRBJ1-4 | TRBV25-1 | NA | ASSEYGALGGNEKLF
TRBJ1-2 | TRBV12-5 | NA | ASGSGPYPYESGYT
TRBJ2-1 | TRBV29-1 | NA | SVSYNEQF
TRBJ2-2 | TRBV10-3 | NA | ATGSGTPNTGELF
TRBJ2-1 | TRBV29-1 | NA | SVEPSSYNEQF
TRBJ2-1 | TRBV27 | NA | ASSPAPRGEQF
TRBJ2-1 | TRBV30 | NA | AWSVGTGRYNEQF
TRBJ1-2 | TRBV7-9 | NA | ASTGQGYGYT
TRBJ1-1 | TRBV30 | few | AQGQGNTEAF
TRBJ2-3 | TRBV20-1 | NA | SPMWADTQY
TRBJ1-2 | TRBV30 | NA | AWSPDSLYGYT
TRBJ1-2 | TRBV30 | NA | AWSAIPISGAYGYT
TRBJ2-1 | TRBV29-1 | few | SAEVGQLRGGYNEQF
TRBJ1-5 | TRBV6-5 | NA | ASSYSRDSNQPQH
TRBJ2-7 | TRBV29-1 | NA | SVEGTVHEQY
TRBJ1-4 | TRBV30 | NA | ACSAPLELF
TRBJ2-3 | TRBV4-2 | NA | ASSPRILPDTQY
TRBJ1-6 | TRBV4-3 | few | ASSQGTGESPLH
TRBJ1-5 | TRBV7-6 | NA | ASSLAGGSNQPQH
TRBJ2-7 | TRBV30 | NA | AWTGTSGHEQY
TRBJ2-1 | TRBV7-3 | NA | ASSLNRLNEQF
TRBJ2-3 | TRBV10-3 | NA | AISEKTSTDTQY
TRBJ1-2 | TRBV5-4 | NA | ASSFQGALGGYT
TRBJ1-2 | TRBV29-1 | few | SVTGTYGYT
TRBJ2-1 | TRBV7-8 | NA | ASSLERGREQF
TRBJ2-3 | TRBV4-1 | once | ASSQERSDTQY
TRBJ2-7 | TRBV15 | NA | ATSKPGQGNYEQY
TRBJ2-5 | TRBV5-1 | NA | ASSTRQGAEETQY